This T cell receptor beta chain was identified during a study of blood T cell repertoires in COVID-19 (TCRdb year 2020). As for the study more broadly: Samples from collaborators originated in the United States, Italy and Spain and spanned both the acute and convalescent phases of COVID-19. The prospective study material was composed of cDNA or gDNA derived from T cells, B-cell-depleted T cells, or PBMCs. Subjects who had been exposed to COVID-19, were actively infected with it, or had recovered from it provided the deeply sampled blood TCRbeta repertoires that made up the dataset. The repertoires were released in a freely available public database intended as a resource for research on the immune response to SARS-CoV-2. Samples were obtained from the ongoing ImmuneRACE study (first 160 participants) and from over 1,000 subjects provided by 6 global collaborators. A de-identified subject ID, COVID-19 status, age in years and sex were almost always included in the sample metadata. HLA class I and class II types, where available, came from metadata supplied by the sample provider rather than from assay-based typing.

The immunoSEQ Assay, a bias-controlled multiplex PCR, was used to amplify TCRbeta CDR3 regions from genomic DNA. The original pipeline was this. Within the assay, amplification of reference gene primers was used to estimate how many nucleated cells each sample contained. Sequence reads were collapsed and filtered to measure the absolute abundance of every unique TCRbeta CDR3 rearrangement. Productive Simpson clonality was computed per sample as the square root of Simpson's diversity index over productive rearrangements. This is the immuneACCESS table as TCRdb keeps it, with only in-frame sequences that have V and J called. A part of the clones is gone; compared with another copy, unresolved V genes explain less than half, and the rest is unexplained. The D gene and trimming were derived from the DNA, and the V and J assignments and clone size from that table. This sample gives approximately 350,000 clones in total; under 95% of them show up just once. The ten most abundant clones make up approximately 3.5% of the sample.

For this chain, trimming is 2 bases at the V end and 5 bases at the J end, and the number of junction bases without a gene match is 5. Measured from the cysteine to the valine, the CDR3 is 14 residues long. The CDR3 DNA has 42 bases and is translated from base 1. Based on the germline V gene, the CDR1 and CDR2 sequences are SGHVS and FQNEAQ. Concerning this clone: It has no known antigen specificity. No quality values exist for individual bases; no much larger clone is one base distant.

Another Seattle source contributed samples from volunteer blood donors who had recovered from COVID-19. Whole blood was collected in K2EDTA tubes by collaborating institutions according to the institutions' own protocols. For TCRbeta analysis, collaborators shipped samples in one of three forms: frozen whole blood, isolated PBMCs, or DNA extracted from either of those sample types. Here is what the overall study found, with its caveats: How much clinical and demographic metadata was included differed by source and by participant, and the metadata was provided uncurated.

The receptor was derived from a woman between 18 and 30 years old who had recovered from COVID-19. Sequenced: peripheral blood. The chain employs TRBV7-8 and TRBJ2-7; 8 nucleotides in the junction match TRBD2. The DNA reads TGTGCCAGCAGCTTAACCGGGACTAGTAACGAGCAGTACGTC. Translated, it gives CASSLTGTSNEQYV.